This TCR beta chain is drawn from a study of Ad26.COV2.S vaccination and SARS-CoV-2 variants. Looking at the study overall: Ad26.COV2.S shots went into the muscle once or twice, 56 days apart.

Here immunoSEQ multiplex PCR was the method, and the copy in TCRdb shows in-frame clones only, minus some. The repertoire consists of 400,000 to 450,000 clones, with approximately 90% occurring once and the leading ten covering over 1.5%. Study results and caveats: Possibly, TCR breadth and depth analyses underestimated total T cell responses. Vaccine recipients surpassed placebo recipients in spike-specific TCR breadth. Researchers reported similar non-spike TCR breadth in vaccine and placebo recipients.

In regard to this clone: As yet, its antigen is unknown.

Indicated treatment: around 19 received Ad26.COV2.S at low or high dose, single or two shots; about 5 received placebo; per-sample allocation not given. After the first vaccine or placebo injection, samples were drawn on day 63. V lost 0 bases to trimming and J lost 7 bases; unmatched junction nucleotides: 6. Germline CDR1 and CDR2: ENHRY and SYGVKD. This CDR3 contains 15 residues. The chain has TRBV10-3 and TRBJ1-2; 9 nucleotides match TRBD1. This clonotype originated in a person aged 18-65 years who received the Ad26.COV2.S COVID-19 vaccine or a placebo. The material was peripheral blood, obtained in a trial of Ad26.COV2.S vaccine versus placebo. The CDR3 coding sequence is TGTGCCATCAGTGAGTCGAAACAGGGGGCGAGTGGCTACACCTTC. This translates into CAISESKQGASGYTF.